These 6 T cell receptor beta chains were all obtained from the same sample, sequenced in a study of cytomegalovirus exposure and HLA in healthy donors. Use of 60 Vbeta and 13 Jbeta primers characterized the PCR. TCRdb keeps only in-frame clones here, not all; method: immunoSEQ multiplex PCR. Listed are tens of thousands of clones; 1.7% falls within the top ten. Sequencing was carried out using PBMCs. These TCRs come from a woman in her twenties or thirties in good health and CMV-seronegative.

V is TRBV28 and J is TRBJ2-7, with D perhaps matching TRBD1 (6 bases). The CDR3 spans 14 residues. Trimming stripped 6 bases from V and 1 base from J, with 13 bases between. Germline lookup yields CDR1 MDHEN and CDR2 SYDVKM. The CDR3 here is CASSFPGTSYEQYF. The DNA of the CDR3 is TGTGCCAGCAGCTTTCCCGGGACATCCTACGAGCAGTACTTC.

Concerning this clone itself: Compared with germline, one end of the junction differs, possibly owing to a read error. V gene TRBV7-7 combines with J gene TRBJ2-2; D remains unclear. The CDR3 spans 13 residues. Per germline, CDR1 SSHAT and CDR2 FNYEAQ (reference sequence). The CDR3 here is CASSSRITGELFF. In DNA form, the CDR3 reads TGTGCTAGCAGCTCGAGGATCACCGGGGAGCTGTTTTTT.

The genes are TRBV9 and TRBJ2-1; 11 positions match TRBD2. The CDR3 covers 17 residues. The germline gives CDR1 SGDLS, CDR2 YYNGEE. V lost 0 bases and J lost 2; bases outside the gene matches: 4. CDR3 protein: CASSVDVAGGPYNEQFF. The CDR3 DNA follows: TGTGCCAGCAGCGTAGATGTAGCGGGGGGGCCCTACAATGAGCAGTTCTTC.

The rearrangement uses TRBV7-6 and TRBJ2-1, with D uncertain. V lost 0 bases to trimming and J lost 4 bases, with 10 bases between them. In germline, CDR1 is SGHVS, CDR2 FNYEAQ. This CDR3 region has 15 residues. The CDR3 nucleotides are TGTGCCAGCAGCTTAGCGGGCCGCGAGTACAATGAGCAGTTCTTC. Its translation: CASSLAGREYNEQFF.

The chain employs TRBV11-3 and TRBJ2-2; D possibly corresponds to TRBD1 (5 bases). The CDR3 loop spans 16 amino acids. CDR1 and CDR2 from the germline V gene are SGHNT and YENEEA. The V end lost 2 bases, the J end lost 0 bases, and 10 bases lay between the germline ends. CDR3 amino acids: CASSLLWTPNTGELFF. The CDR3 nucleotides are TGTGCCAGCAGCTTACTTTGGACACCGAACACCGGGGAGCTGTTTTTT.

The CDR3 coding sequence is TGTGCCAGCAGTGGCATCGGGGGCTCTGGGGCCAACGTCCTGACTTTC. Its translation is CASSGIGGSGANVLTF. The rearrangement uses TRBV25-1 and TRBJ2-6; D perhaps matches TRBD2 (6 bases). The CDR3 spans 16 residues. The V gene lost 4 bases and the J gene lost 0 bases, with 10 bases spanning the gap. Germline values: CDR1 MGHDK, CDR2 SYGVNS.